The 20 T cell receptor beta chains reported below all come from one sample, sequenced in a study of chemoradiotherapy in HPV16-positive cancers. Generated by immunoSEQ multiplex PCR, the TCRdb table keeps only in-frame clones and is missing some. The table shows some 20,000 clones, with around two thirds occurring only once. Sampling was performed from a patient who underwent chemoradiotherapy. The receptors shown here come from a human donor with HPV-associated anogenital cancer.

The rearrangement joins TRBV5-1 to TRBJ1-4, with 8 nucleotides matching TRBD1. Germline V gives CDR1 SGHRS, CDR2 YFSETQ. The CDR3 spans 16 residues. V lost 5 bases to trimming and J lost 6 bases; unmatched junction nucleotides: 12. In nucleotides, the CDR3 is TGCGCCAGCAGGTGGACAGGGATGGCTCCGGATGAAAAACTGTTTTTT. This translates into CASRWTGMAPDEKLFF.

This chain joins TRBV6-4 and TRBJ2-2; D unresolved. V gave up 0 bases and J gave up 10 bases, with 9 bases separating them. Germline V CDR1 and CDR2: MRHNA, SNTAGT. The CDR3 contains 13 residues. CDR3 protein: CASSDSISAELFF. CDR3 DNA sequence: TGTGCCAGCAGTGACTCGATTTCGGCGGAGCTGTTTTTT.

V usage is TRBV19 and J usage is TRBJ2-3; D might be TRBD2 (5 bases). Trimming removed 5 bases from V and 4 bases from J, with 19 bases in between. The CDR3 totals 16 residues. Germline V lookup: CDR1 LNHDA, CDR2 SQIVND (reference sequence). The CDR3 DNA sequence: TGTGCCAGTAGTTTAACCCAGCGGCCTCCTTCAGATACGCAGTATTTT. Translating it yields CASSLTQRPPSDTQYF. Filled out from reference TRBV19 and TRBJ2-3, the complete variable domain reads DGGITQSPKYLFRKEGQNVTLSCEQNLNHDAMYWYRQDPGQGLRLIYYSQIVNDFQKGDIAEGYSVSREKKESFPLTVTSAQKNPTAFYLCASSLTQRPPSDTQYFGPGTRLTVL.

This chain joins TRBV7-3 and TRBJ2-1; 12 bases are a match to TRBD1. V was pared by 5 bases and J by 8 bases, with 10 bases of the junction left unmatched. Per germline, CDR1 SGHTA and CDR2 FQGTGA. The CDR3 covers 16 residues. Here the CDR3 DNA reads TGTGCCAGCAGCCGCGCCCCGGGACAGGGGGCCGATGAGCAGTTCTTC. This codes for CASSRAPGQGADEQFF.

The J gene is TRBJ1-2, the V gene TRBV5-1; 9 bases align to TRBD1. V lost 4 bases to trimming and J lost 6 bases; unmatched junction nucleotides: 10. Germline-derived CDR1 and CDR2 are SGHRS and YFSETQ. CDR3 length: 15 amino acids. The CDR3 bases are TGCGCCAGCAGCACCTCCACCGGACAGGGGAATGGCTACACCTTC. Translating it yields CASSTSTGQGNGYTF.

This clone was found a few times. This sequence joins TRBV4-2 and TRBJ1-2, with D uncertain. Germline values: CDR1 LGHNA, CDR2 YNFKEQ. Trimming removed 0 bases at V and 4 bases at J, with 3 bases between. The CDR3 runs to 12 residues. The CDR3 DNA follows: TGTGCCAGCAGCCAAGACAGCTATGGCTACACCTTC. It specifies CASSQDSYGYTF.

The rearrangement joins TRBV15 to TRBJ2-1; 8 bases line up with TRBD1. CDR1 and CDR2 from the germline V gene are LNHNV and YYDKDF (reference sequence). Trimming cost V 5 bases and J 4 bases; bases outside gene matches: 19. The CDR3 consists of 19 residues. The CDR3 loop is CATSETPGQGDFLYNEQFF. In DNA form, the CDR3 reads TGTGCCACCAGCGAAACTCCAGGACAGGGAGATTTTTTGTACAATGAGCAGTTCTTC.

This chain connects TRBV30 to TRBJ2-5; 10 positions match TRBD1. CDR1 GTSNPN and CDR2 SVGIG come from the germline V gene (reference sequence). The CDR3 sequence is 15 residues long. V lost 4 bases, J lost 5 bases, and 10 bases stayed unmatched. As DNA, the CDR3 is TGTGCCTGGAACGGACAGGGGGAAAGGGGCGAGACCCAGTACTTC. It yields the protein CAWNGQGERGETQYF.

The V gene is TRBV5-4, the J gene TRBJ2-3, with 7 bases aligning to TRBD1. V gave up 4 bases and J gave up 6 bases; unmatched junction bases: 17. Germline V gene sequence: CDR1 SGHNT, CDR2 YYREEE (reference sequence). This CDR3 region has 17 residues. The CDR3 coding sequence is TGTGCCAGCAGCCTGGCTGGCCGACAGGGTTTTTTGGATACGCAGTATTTT. Amino acid sequence: CASSLAGRQGFLDTQYF.

CDR3 protein: CASSISGNTEAFF. CDR3 DNA sequence: TGTGCCAGTAGTATCTCGGGGAACACTGAAGCTTTCTTT. The rearrangement uses TRBV19 and TRBJ1-1; D call uncertain. Germline CDR1 reads LNHDA; CDR2 reads SQIVND (reference sequence). The CDR3 totals 13 residues. V shed 3 bases and J shed 1 base, with 6 bases lying between them.

The V and J genes are TRBV11-3 and TRBJ2-1, with 8 bases aligning to TRBD2. CDR1 and CDR2 from the germline V gene are SGHNT and YENEEA. J lost 10 bases, V lost 5 bases, and 10 bases had no gene match. This CDR3 has 14 residues. CDR3 DNA sequence: TGTGCCAGCAGCATCCGTAGCGGGACCATAGAGCAGTTCTTC. Translated, it gives CASSIRSGTIEQFF. The whole variable domain, filled in from reference TRBV11-3 and TRBJ2-1, reads EAGVVQSPRYKIIEKKQPVAFWCNPISGHNTLYWYLQNLGQGPELLIRYENEEAVDDSQLPKDRFSAERLKGVDSTLKIQPAELGDSAVYLCASSIRSGTIEQFFGPGTRLTVL.

This chain connects TRBV5-1 to TRBJ2-2, with D maybe TRBD2 (5 bases). Germline V gives CDR1 SGHRS, CDR2 YFSETQ. Trimming pared 4 bases from V and 5 bases from J, leaving 9 bases between. CDR3 length: 13 amino acids. CDR3 sequence (DNA): TGCGCCAGCAGCCTGCCGGGAACCGGGGAGCTGTTTTTT. Its translation: CASSLPGTGELFF.

V gene TRBV28 combines with J gene TRBJ1-4; D gene ambiguous. The CDR3 is 12 amino acids. V lost 4 bases, J lost 9 bases, and 9 bases lay in between. Germline CDR1 MDHEN, CDR2 SYDVKM. The CDR3 region has the DNA TGTGCCAGCAGTTCCCCGGAGCAAAAACTGTTTTTT. This translates into CASSSPEQKLFF.

This rearrangement joins TRBV28 to TRBJ2-3; D ambiguous. V was clipped by 5 bases and J by 7 bases, with 13 bases between them. CDR1 is MDHEN, CDR2 SYDVKM, per germline. The CDR3 length is 13 residues. DNA for the CDR3: TGTGCCAGCAGTGCCATAACAGCAAATACGCAGTATTTT. Its translation is CASSAITANTQYF.

The J gene is TRBJ1-1, the V gene TRBV11-3; TRBD1 is a possible D gene (5 bases). Trimming stripped 5 bases from V and 0 bases from J, with 10 bases between. The CDR3 is 14 residues long. In germline, CDR1 is SGHNT, CDR2 YENEEA. CDR3 residues: CASSLNRMNTEAFF. The CDR3 DNA reads as TGTGCCAGCAGCCTAAACAGGATGAACACTGAAGCTTTCTTT.

The chain recombines TRBV5-1 with TRBJ1-2; TRBD1 matches 7 bases. CDR1 and CDR2 from the germline V gene are SGHRS and YFSETQ. V lost 5 bases, J lost 8 bases, and 18 bases stayed unmatched. The CDR3 is 16 residues long. The CDR3 nucleotides are TGCGCCAGCAGTCATTGGTGGGACAGCGGCCGAAGGGGCTACACCTTC. Translation gives CASSHWWDSGRRGYTF.

The V gene is TRBV19, the J gene TRBJ2-2, with D uncertain. Trimming stripped 3 bases from V and 3 bases from J, with 8 bases between. Germline V gene data show CDR1 as LNHDA and CDR2 as SQIVND (reference sequence). The CDR3 has 14 amino acids. In DNA, the CDR3 is TGTGCCAGTAGTATGGGGAAGGACACCGGGGAGCTGTTTTTT. Protein product: CASSMGKDTGELFF.

The gene calls are TRBV5-1 and TRBJ1-3, with no clear D. CDR3 size: 14 residues. Germline CDR1 SGHRS, CDR2 YFSETQ. V was cut by 1 base and J by 4 bases, with 9 bases left in between. The CDR3 is CASSLTADGNTIYF. The DNA for the CDR3 is TGCGCCAGCAGCTTGACGGCAGACGGAAACACCATATATTTT.

This clone has only a few counts. The chain is built from TRBV19 and TRBJ2-7; 7 nucleotides match TRBD2. The CDR3 has 16 amino acids. Germline-derived CDR1 and CDR2 are LNHDA and SQIVND (reference sequence). The trim removed 0 bases at V and 3 bases at J, leaving 8 bases unmatched. CDR3 residues: CASSIDRASGFYEQYF. CDR3 DNA: TGTGCCAGTAGTATAGATAGGGCTAGCGGATTCTACGAGCAGTACTTC.

This CDR3 reads CASSLAGQLEPQHF. CDR3 nucleotides: TGTGCCAGCAGCTTAGCGGGACAGTTGGAGCCCCAGCATTTT. The chain employs TRBV7-9 and TRBJ1-5; 7 nucleotides match TRBD1. CDR3 size: 14 residues. V gave up 0 bases and J gave up 8 bases; unmatched junction bases: 4. Germline-derived CDR1 and CDR2 are SEHNR and FQNEAQ (reference sequence).